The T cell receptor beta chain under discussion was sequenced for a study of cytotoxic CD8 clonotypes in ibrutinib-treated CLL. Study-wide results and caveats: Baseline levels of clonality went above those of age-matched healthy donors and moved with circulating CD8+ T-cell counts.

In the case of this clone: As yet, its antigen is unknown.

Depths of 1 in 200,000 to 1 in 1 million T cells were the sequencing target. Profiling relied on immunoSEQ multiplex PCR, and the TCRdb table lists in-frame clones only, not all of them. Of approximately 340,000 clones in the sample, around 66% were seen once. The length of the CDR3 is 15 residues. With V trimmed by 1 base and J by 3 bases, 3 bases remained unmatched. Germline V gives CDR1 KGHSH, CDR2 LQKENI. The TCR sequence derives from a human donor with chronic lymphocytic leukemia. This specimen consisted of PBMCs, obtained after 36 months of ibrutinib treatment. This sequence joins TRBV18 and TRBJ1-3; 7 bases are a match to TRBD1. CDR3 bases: TGTGCCAGCTCACCACAAGGACAGGTTGGAAACACCATATATTTT. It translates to CASSPQGQVGNTIYF.